This TCR beta chain was sequenced for a study of blood T cell repertoires in COVID-19. Per the authors' pipeline: From reference gene primer amplification, estimates of nucleated cell counts were derived. Profiled with immunoSEQ multiplex PCR; TCRdb holds only in-frame clones, not every one. That table is the source of V, J and clone size, and D and trimming were worked out from the DNA. Of about 170,000 clones in the sample, roughly 80% were seen once. V was shortened by 0 bases and J by 2 bases, with 11 bases between the two germline ends. The germline gives CDR1 LNHNV, CDR2 YYDKDF (reference sequence). CDR3 length: 16 amino acids. Seattle patients were enrolled while actively infected and followed longitudinally.

The chain employs TRBV15 and TRBJ1-3; tentatively, D is TRBD1 (5 bases). Sequencing was performed on peripheral blood. The clonotype was recovered from a woman in her 70s with COVID-19, enrolled during active disease. CDR3 in DNA: TGTGCCACCAGCAGAGATCGGGGGTTTGCTGGAAACACCATATATTTT. The encoded protein is CATSRDRGFAGNTIYF.